Each of the 27 T cell receptor beta chains below was sequenced from the same sample in a study of blood T cells in healthy people across ages (dated by TCRdb to the mid-2010s). Preparation of the library involved 5' RACE. The reads were generated on an Illumina HiSeq 2500. A second PCR of about 7 to 12 cycles was performed with a sample-barcoded 5' primer and a J-beta primer mix. The raw public reads went through TCRdb reprocessing: fastp at Q25, MiXCR clone calling, in-frame beta chains kept. Identical CDR3 proteins give one entry, which carries the most common genes and DNA. The sample contains about 970,000 distinct CDR3 sequences, 51% of them found a single time. Clones ranked in the top ten supply about a fifth of the sample. Sequencing was done on a sample of blood. These receptors all stem from a woman aged 60-75 years in good health.

This clonotype was seen a few times. The gene calls are TRBV5-1 and TRBJ2-7; D unresolved. CDR3 size: 19 residues. The germline V gene encodes CDR1 SGHRS and CDR2 YFSETQ. V was clipped by 2 bases and J by 1 base, with 25 bases between them. CDR3 residues: CASSFPWNLLLDGSYEQYF. The CDR3 DNA sequence: TGCGCCAGCAGCTTTCCGTGGAACCTCCTCCTGGACGGTTCCTACGAGCAGTACTTC.

This chain uses TRBV4-3 with TRBJ2-5, with D possibly TRBD1 on 7 matching bases. The DNA end favors TRBJ2-7, so the J call may be wrong. Per germline, CDR1 LGHNA and CDR2 YSLEER. This CDR3 contains 15 residues. The CDR3 loop is CASSQDGGGQYEQYF. CDR3 sequence (DNA): TGCGCCAGCAGCCAAGATGGAGGGGGCCAGTACGAGCAGTACTTC.

Many counts were recorded for this clonotype. The chain combines TRBV7-2 with TRBJ2-7, with 8 bases identical to TRBD2. This CDR3 spans 14 amino acids. V trimming: 1 base; J trimming: 2 bases; junction bases outside the gene matches: 1. The germline CDR1 and CDR2 sequences are SGHTA and FQGNSA. In DNA, the CDR3 is TGTGCCAGCAGCTTAGGCGGGAGGACCTACGAGCAGTACTTC. It is translated as CASSLGGRTYEQYF.

The chain joins TRBV29-1 to TRBJ2-1; D is undetermined. The ends were cut back, 4 bases at V and 6 bases at J, with 13 bases in the middle. Germline CDR1 reads SQVTM; CDR2 reads ANQGSEA. The CDR3 loop spans 13 amino acids. The CDR3, as DNA: TGCAGCGTTGGGGGTCGGCGAATCAATGAGCAGTTCTTC. Its protein is CSVGGRRINEQFF.

The chain couples TRBV28 to TRBJ2-7, with D possibly TRBD2 on 6 matching bases. The V and J ends lost 4 bases and 1 base respectively, with 11 bases between them. The CDR3 is made up of 14 amino acids. The germline CDR1 and CDR2 sequences are MDHEN and SYDVKM. The CDR3: CASSSPGLSYEQYF. CDR3 in DNA: TGTGCCAGCAGTTCTCCGGGACTTTCCTACGAGCAGTACTTC.

The sample holds a few counts of this clonotype. The gene calls are TRBV28 and TRBJ2-3; TRBD2 matches at 7 bases. The CDR3 loop spans 13 amino acids. V lost 5 bases, J lost 3 bases, and 2 bases stayed unmatched. In germline, CDR1 is MDHEN, CDR2 SYDVKM. CDR3 residues: CASSKGGTDTQYF. Here the CDR3 DNA reads TGTGCCAGCAGTAAGGGAGGGACAGATACGCAGTATTTT.

J is TRBJ2-5 and V is TRBV7-8, with D maybe TRBD2 (5 bases). There are 14 residues in the CDR3. Trimming pared 2 bases from V and 0 bases from J, leaving 7 bases between. CDR1 and CDR2 (germline): SGHVS, FQNEAQ. CDR3 DNA: TGTGCCAGCAGCTTACAGCGGTACCAAGAGACCCAGTACTTC. Translating it yields CASSLQRYQETQYF.

V and J are TRBV3-1 and TRBJ2-5, with 16 positions matching TRBD2. Germline V gives CDR1 LGHDT, CDR2 YNNKEL (reference sequence). Unmatched junction bases numbered 10, after V lost 4 bases and J lost 5 bases. The CDR3 is 18 amino acids. The CDR3 region has the DNA TGTGCCAGCAGCCCGCCTTACGGGACTAGCGGGAGGGGGGAGACCCAGTACTTC. Translated, it gives CASSPPYGTSGRGETQYF.

This chain uses TRBV6-5 with TRBJ2-1, with 9 positions matching TRBD1. The germline V gene encodes CDR1 MNHEY and CDR2 SVGAGI. This CDR3 spans 15 amino acids. J gave up 7 bases and V 6 bases, and 10 bases lay outside the gene matches. CDR3 nucleotides: TGTGCCAGCAGCTACGGGGGGACAGGGAGGAATGAGCAGTTCTTC. This encodes CASSYGGTGRNEQFF.

The DNA for the CDR3 is TGTGCCAGCAGCGCCGGGACAAGGGGGAGCACAGATACGCAGTATTTT. Residues: CASSAGTRGSTDTQYF. The chain carries TRBV9 and TRBJ2-3; TRBD1 is a possible D gene (6 bases). The CDR3 is made up of 16 amino acids. The V and J ends lost 3 bases and 0 bases respectively, with 14 bases between them. Germline loops: CDR1 SGDLS, CDR2 YYNGEE.

This chain connects TRBV10-3 to TRBJ2-7; TRBD2 aligns across 9 bases. Germline loops: CDR1 ENHRY, CDR2 SYGVKD. This CDR3 has 15 amino acids. V lost 2 bases and J lost 1; bases outside the gene matches: 3. Written as DNA, the CDR3 is TGTGCCATCAGTGAGCGGCTAGCGGGGTCCTACGAGCAGTACTTC. It encodes CAISERLAGSYEQYF.

The sample holds a few counts of this clonotype. The chain links TRBV25-1 to TRBJ2-7, with D perhaps matching TRBD1 (6 bases). CDR3 length: 14 residues. V was pared by 1 base and J by 1 base, with 8 bases between. CDR1 is MGHDK and CDR2 is SYGVNS in the germline V gene. The CDR3 region has the DNA TGTGCCAGCAGTGAATCCCAGGGGTCCTACGAGCAGTACTTC. Its protein product is CASSESQGSYEQYF.

The rearrangement links TRBV29-1 to TRBJ2-3, with TRBD1 matching 7 bases. CDR1 and CDR2 from the germline V gene are SQVTM and ANQGSEA. V was clipped by 6 bases and J by 2 bases; unmatched bases: 8. The CDR3 runs 14 residues. CDR3 region: CSVVRQGNTDTQYF. DNA for the CDR3: TGCAGCGTAGTACGACAGGGTAACACAGATACGCAGTATTTT.

The chain employs TRBV12-3 or TRBV12-4 and TRBJ2-1; TRBD1 agrees at 7 bases. The J call could be wrong; TRBJ2-7 is a better fit for the DNA end. The CDR3 has 15 amino acids. The DNA of the CDR3 is TGTGCCAGCACCCCTCGGGACAGCTCCTACAATGAGCAGTACTTC. Translation gives CASTPRDSSYNEQYF.

There are a few counts of this clonotype. The V and J genes are TRBV7-6 and TRBJ1-6; 9 positions agree with TRBD1. Germline V gene sequence: CDR1 SGHVS, CDR2 FNYEAQ. J was trimmed by 10 bases and V by 1 base; bases with no gene match: 5. This CDR3 contains 15 residues. The CDR3: CASSLVGTGISPLHF. CDR3 bases: TGTGCCAGCAGCTTAGTCGGGACAGGGATCTCACCCCTCCACTTT.

This clonotype appeared many times. The rearrangement links TRBV29-1 to TRBJ2-6, with D unclear. V dropped 4 bases and J dropped 4 bases, with 5 bases sitting between them. Germline CDR1 SQVTM, CDR2 ANQGSEA. The CDR3 contains 12 residues. The DNA of the CDR3 is TGCAGCGTTGGATCCGGGGCCAACGTCCTGACTTTC. This codes for CSVGSGANVLTF.

This clonotype has just one count. The chain carries TRBV10-2 and TRBJ2-5; D not resolved. This CDR3 has 14 amino acids. V was cut by 6 bases and J by 1 base, with 12 bases left in between. Germline lookup yields CDR1 WSHSY and CDR2 SAAADI. The CDR3 spells CASSTPGVQETQYF. The DNA of the CDR3 is TGCGCCAGCAGCACCCCCGGCGTCCAAGAGACCCAGTACTTC.

The V gene is TRBV7-9, the J gene TRBJ2-7; possible D gene TRBD1, 6 bases. CDR1 SEHNR and CDR2 FQNEAQ come from the germline V gene (reference sequence). The ends were cut back, 8 bases at V and 4 bases at J, with 24 bases in the middle. This CDR3 has 16 amino acids. The CDR3 here is CASGASSGLGAYEQYF. The CDR3 DNA is TGTGCCAGCGGCGCGAGTAGTGGACTGGGGGCTTACGAGCAGTACTTC.

This clonotype was counted between two and nine times. The rearrangement uses TRBV12-3 or TRBV12-4 and TRBJ2-7; D tentatively fits TRBD1 or TRBD2 (5 bases each). Trimming stripped 3 bases from V and 7 bases from J, with 10 bases between. The CDR3 has 12 residues. The CDR3 DNA reads as TGTGCCAGCAGTTTTTTCGAGGGGGAGCAGTACTTC. This translates into CASSFFEGEQYF.

This chain joins TRBV21-1 and TRBJ1-1. TRBV21-1 is an annotated pseudogene. The CDR3 length is 14 residues. CDR3: CASSKDVTNTEAFF. The DNA of the CDR3 is TGTGCCAGCAGCAAAGACGTCACTAACACTGAAGCTTTCTTT.

The genes are TRBV6-2 or TRBV6-3 and TRBJ2-1; tentatively, D is TRBD1 (5 bases). This CDR3 has 15 amino acids. Between the trimmed V and J ends, which lost 10 bases and 9 bases, there was a span of 25 bases. CDR1 is MNHEY and CDR2 is SVGEGT in the germline V gene. The CDR3 DNA reads TGTGCCAACAGATTATACCTACTACAGGCAGGTGAGCAGTTCTTC. Amino acids: CANRLYLLQAGEQFF.

CDR3 in DNA: TGTGCCAGCTCACCACGGGACAGGGACGAGCAGTACTTC. This gives the protein CASSPRDRDEQYF. The chain has TRBV18 and TRBJ2-7; TRBD1 agrees at 9 bases. After removal of 1 base from V and 5 bases from J, the junction contained 0 bases not matched to a gene. Germline loops: CDR1 KGHSH, CDR2 LQKENI. The CDR3 sequence is 13 residues long.

This sequence joins TRBV29-1 and TRBJ1-5; 10 bases match TRBD1. CDR1 is SQVTM and CDR2 is ANQGSEA in the germline V gene. Unmatched junction bases numbered 6, after V lost 3 bases and J lost 7 bases. This CDR3 spans 14 amino acids. The CDR3 DNA reads TGCAGCGTTGAGGGGACAGGGGTCGGGCAGCCCCAGCATTTT. Translated, it gives CSVEGTGVGQPQHF.

V usage is TRBV4-3 and J usage is TRBJ2-1, with 12 nucleotides matching TRBD2. Germline assignment: CDR1 LGHNA and CDR2 YSLEER. With V trimmed by 3 bases and J by 8 bases, 8 bases remained unmatched. The CDR3 is 16 residues long. CDR3 in amino acids: CASSHSSSGRGDEQFF. In DNA form, the CDR3 reads TGCGCCAGCAGCCATTCTTCTAGCGGGAGGGGGGATGAGCAGTTCTTC.

On this clonotype: One end of the junction varies from germline; a read error may be responsible. The chain is built from TRBV4-2 and TRBJ1-2, with D perhaps TRBD1 (5 bases). The CDR3 runs to 15 residues. The germline V gene has CDR1 LGHNA and CDR2 YNFKEQ. The CDR3 loop reads CASSQSTEVNYGFTF. CDR3 in DNA: TGTGCCAGCAGCCAATCGACAGAAGTTAACTATGGCTTCACCTTC.

J is TRBJ2-7 and V is TRBV28, with D perhaps assigned TRBD1 or TRBD2 (5 bases each). The CDR3 loop spans 15 amino acids. CDR1 and CDR2 from the germline V gene are MDHEN and SYDVKM. V was shortened by 6 bases and J by 3 bases, with 18 bases between the two germline ends. DNA of the CDR3: TGTGCCAGCAGATCCGTCACGGGACCCATCTACGAGCAGTACTTC. Amino acids: CASRSVTGPIYEQYF.

This clonotype has more than one count but fewer than ten. At one end the junction does not follow the germline gene, possibly because of a read error. The V gene is TRBV20-1, the J gene TRBJ1-2, with a tentative D call TRBD1 (6 bases). In germline, CDR1 is DFQATT, CDR2 SNEGSKA (reference sequence). The CDR3 is made up of 11 amino acids. CDR3 DNA: TGCAGTGCCAGAGGGGGAGGCGGCTACACCTTC. Its translation: CSARGGGGYTF.